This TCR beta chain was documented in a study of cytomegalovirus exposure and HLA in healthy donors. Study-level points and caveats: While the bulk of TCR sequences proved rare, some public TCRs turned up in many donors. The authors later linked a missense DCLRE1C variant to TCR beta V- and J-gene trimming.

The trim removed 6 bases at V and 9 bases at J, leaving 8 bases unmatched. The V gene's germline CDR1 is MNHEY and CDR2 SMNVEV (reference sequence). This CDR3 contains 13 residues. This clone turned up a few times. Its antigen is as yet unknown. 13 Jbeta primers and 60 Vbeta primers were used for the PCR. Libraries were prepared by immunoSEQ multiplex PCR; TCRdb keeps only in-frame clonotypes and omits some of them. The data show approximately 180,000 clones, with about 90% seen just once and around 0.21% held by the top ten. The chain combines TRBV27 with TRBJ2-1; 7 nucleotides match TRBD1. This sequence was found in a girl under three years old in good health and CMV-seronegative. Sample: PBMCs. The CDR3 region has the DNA TGTGCCAGCAGACGCCCCGGGACAGCTGAGCAGTTCTTC. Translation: CASRRPGTAEQFF.